The 22 T cell receptor beta chains below come from one sample, sequenced in a study of T cells in Graves' hyperthyroidism and ophthalmopathy. Authors of the study amplified TCR beta CDR3 regions from RNA transcripts. Initially, a first-round RT-PCR of the TCR CDR3 employed the HTBI primer set. TCRdb ran MiXCR on the multiplex PCR reads and lists one entry per CDR3 protein. The data hold more than 300,000 distinct CDR3 sequences, with roughly 13% observed a single time. The specimen sequenced was blood. The source is a woman aged 18-35 years with Graves' hyperthyroidism.

This clonotype was seen at least ten times. V usage is TRBV15 and J usage is TRBJ2-3; D is undetermined. Trimming took off 1 base at V and 0 bases at J, with 5 bases between the two ends. Germline CDR1 and CDR2: LNHNV and YYDKDF (reference sequence). The length of the CDR3 is 14 residues. CDR3 amino acids: CATSRGWSTDTQYF. Here the CDR3 DNA reads TGTGCCACCAGCAGAGGGTGGAGCACAGATACGCAGTATTTT. Complete variable domain (other parts from reference TRBV15 and TRBJ2-3): DAMVIQNPRYQVTQFGKPVTLSCSQTLNHNVMYWYQQKSSQAPKLLFHYYDKDFNNEADTPDNFQSRRPNTSFCFLDIRSPGLGDTAMYLCATSRGWSTDTQYFGPGTRLTVL.

This clonotype was detected ten times or more. This chain uses TRBV6-1 with TRBJ2-7; possibly TRBD1 for D (6 bases). This CDR3 contains 13 residues. Per the germline V gene, CDR1 is MNHNS and CDR2 is SASEGT. V was clipped by 6 bases and J by 7 bases, with 16 bases between them. The CDR3 is CASRGAGAGEQYF. CDR3 nucleotides: TGTGCCAGCAGGGGGGCAGGGGCTGGAGAGCAGTACTTC.

As for this clonotype: This may be a read error: a much more frequent sequence differs by one nucleotide. In DNA form, the CDR3 reads TGCGCCAGCAGCCGACCCGGACTTAGCGATCAGCCCCAGCATTTT. This translates into CASSRPGLSDQPQHF. This sequence joins TRBV4-1 and TRBJ1-5; no reliable D call. The CDR3 runs 15 residues. The germline V gene encodes CDR1 MGHRA and CDR2 YSYEKL.

This clonotype was seen at least ten times. The CDR3 is CASSSGGQGRYNEQFF. CDR3 nucleotide sequence: TGTGCCAGCAGTTCGGGGGGACAGGGACGGTACAATGAGCAGTTCTTC. The chain links TRBV27 to TRBJ2-1; 9 nucleotides line up with TRBD1. Unmatched junction bases numbered 8, after V lost 4 bases and J lost 4 bases. CDR3 length equals 16 residues. CDR1 and CDR2 from the germline V gene are MNHEY and SMNVEV (reference sequence).

The genes are TRBV7-2 and TRBJ2-7; 7 positions match TRBD2. The CDR3 consists of 16 residues. After removal of 0 bases from V and 4 bases from J, the junction contained 9 bases not matched to a gene. Looked up from germline, CDR1 is SGHTA and CDR2 is FQGNSA. CDR3 region: CASSLAKAGPVYEQYF. The CDR3 DNA sequence: TGTGCCAGCAGCTTAGCCAAAGCGGGACCCGTTTACGAGCAGTACTTC.

This clonotype was detected many times. V usage is TRBV5-1 and J usage is TRBJ2-3, with a tentative D call TRBD1 (5 bases). CDR3 length equals 14 residues. Germline loops: CDR1 SGHRS, CDR2 YFSETQ. Trimming removed 2 bases at V and 6 bases at J, with 13 bases between. CDR3 sequence (DNA): TGCGCCAGCAGCTTCACCCAGGGAAGGGATACGCAGTATTTT. Its protein product is CASSFTQGRDTQYF.

The V call is TRBV7-3, the J call TRBJ2-3; 9 bases fit TRBD1. Germline V gene lookup returns CDR1 SGHTA and CDR2 FQGTGA. The CDR3 extends over 16 amino acids. V lost 8 bases and J lost 4; bases outside the gene matches: 13. For the CDR3, the DNA is TGTGCCAGCTCAAAGAGCCTGGACAGGGGACCAGATACGCAGTATTTT. Amino acids: CASSKSLDRGPDTQYF.

There are many counts of this clonotype. The chain links TRBV6-1 to TRBJ2-7; TRBD1 agrees at 8 bases. This CDR3 comprises 14 residues. V lost 5 bases, J lost 0 bases, and 3 bases stayed unmatched. In germline, CDR1 is MNHNS, CDR2 SASEGT. In DNA, the CDR3 is TGTGCCAGCAGTAACAGGGGGAGCTCCTACGAGCAGTACTTC. Translating gives CASSNRGSSYEQYF.

V and J are TRBV11-2 and TRBJ1-2, with 8 bases aligning to TRBD1. With V trimmed by 3 bases and J by 5 bases, 17 bases remained unmatched. CDR3 length: 18 residues. Germline CDR1 reads SGHAT; CDR2 reads FQNNGV. DNA for the CDR3: TGTGCCAGCAGCTTCCCTCCCAGGGCGACAGGGGAGTTGTATGGCTACACCTTC. Translated, it gives CASSFPPRATGELYGYTF.

This clonotype was counted a few times. The rearrangement uses TRBV29-1 and TRBJ2-6; D gene ambiguous. Trimming pared 1 base from V and 4 bases from J, leaving 8 bases between. The CDR3 consists of 14 residues. Per germline, CDR1 SQVTM and CDR2 ANQGSEA. CDR3 bases: TGCAGCGTTGAAGGTGGAATCGGGGCCAACGTCCTGACTTTC. Amino acids: CSVEGGIGANVLTF. Combining the CDR3 with reference TRBV29-1 and TRBJ2-6 gives the whole variable domain SAVISQKPSRDICQRGTSLTIQCQVDSQVTMMFWYRQQPGQSLTLIATANQGSEATYESGFVIDKFPISRPNLTFSTLTVSNMSPEDSSIYLCSVEGGIGANVLTFGAGSRLTVL.

This clonotype was counted many times. The J gene is TRBJ2-1, the V gene TRBV28, with 10 positions matching TRBD2. This CDR3 is built from 15 residues. In germline, CDR1 is MDHEN, CDR2 SYDVKM. The ends lost 4 bases at V and 8 bases at J; junction bases unmatched: 8. The CDR3 sequence is CASSSGTSDIHEQFF. CDR3 nucleotide sequence: TGTGCCAGCAGTTCCGGGACTAGCGATATCCATGAGCAGTTCTTC.

This chain uses TRBV7-9 with TRBJ2-1; perhaps TRBD1 as D (6 bases). This CDR3 has 17 residues. Germline V lookup: CDR1 SEHNR, CDR2 FQNEAQ (reference sequence). V dropped 3 bases and J dropped 0 bases, with 15 bases sitting between them. In nucleotides, the CDR3 is TGTGCCAGCAGCTTTATGGGGGACATTATCTCCTACAATGAGCAGTTCTTC. Protein sequence: CASSFMGDIISYNEQFF.

CDR3 in DNA: TGTGCCAGCAGCCAAGATCTGGTTTTAGCCAAAAACATTCAGTACTTC. Encoded protein: CASSQDLVLAKNIQYF. The V call is TRBV3-1, the J call TRBJ2-4; no reliable D call. The CDR3 sequence is 16 residues long. The germline CDR1 and CDR2 sequences are LGHDT and YNNKEL (reference sequence). V was shortened by 0 bases and J by 0 bases, with 9 bases between the two germline ends. Using reference TRBV3-1 and TRBJ2-4 for the parts outside the CDR3, the full variable domain is DTAVSQTPKYLVTQMGNDKSIKCEQNLGHDTMYWYKQDSKKFLKIMFSYNNKELIINETVPNRFSPKSPDKAHLNLHINSLELGDSAVYFCASSQDLVLAKNIQYFGAGTRLSVL.

This clonotype occurred many times. The chain combines TRBV28 with TRBJ1-1; D unresolved. This CDR3 contains 12 residues. The germline V gene has CDR1 MDHEN and CDR2 SYDVKM. V was clipped by 7 bases and J by 1 base, with 7 bases between them. The CDR3 here is CASNLRNTEAFF. DNA of the CDR3: TGTGCCAGCAATCTAAGGAACACTGAAGCTTTCTTT.

This clonotype appeared a few times. The chain joins TRBV2 to TRBJ1-2, with 10 bases lining up with TRBD1. V lost 6 bases, J lost 6 bases, and 1 base stayed unmatched. This CDR3 is built from 12 residues. In germline, CDR1 is SNHLY, CDR2 FYNNEI. DNA for the CDR3: TGTGCCAGCAGAGGACAGGGGGATGGCTACACCTTC. Protein: CASRGQGDGYTF.

This clonotype has ten or more counts. The chain is built from TRBV7-9 and TRBJ2-7; a possible D gene is TRBD2 (6 bases). The germline gives CDR1 SEHNR, CDR2 FQNEAQ (reference sequence). The germline V and J ends were trimmed by 3 bases and 5 bases, with 17 bases remaining between them. The CDR3 length is 15 residues. Written as DNA, the CDR3 is TGTGCCAGCAGCTTTCACGTCCTAGCGTTCCACGAGCAGTACTTC. This gives the protein CASSFHVLAFHEQYF. The full variable domain, rest sourced from reference TRBV7-9 and TRBJ2-7, is DTGVSQNPRHKITKRGQNVTFRCDPISEHNRLYWYRQTLGQGPEFLTYFQNEAQLEKSRLLSDRFSAERPKGSFSTLEIQRTEQGDSAMYLCASSFHVLAFHEQYFGPGTRLTVT.

Ten or more counts support this clonotype. The genes are TRBV28 and TRBJ2-7; the D gene is possibly TRBD2 (7 bases). CDR3 length: 15 amino acids. Germline lookup yields CDR1 MDHEN and CDR2 SYDVKM. V shed 5 bases and J shed 2 bases, with 16 bases lying between them. CDR3 amino acids: CASSVGGGGPYEQYF. The DNA of the CDR3 is TGTGCCAGCAGTGTGGGAGGGGGAGGGCCCTACGAGCAGTACTTC.

Ten or more counts support this clonotype. J is TRBJ1-2 and V is TRBV29-1; TRBD1 might be the D (6 bases). V lost 6 bases, J lost 0 bases, and 17 bases lay in between. Germline values: CDR1 SQVTM, CDR2 ANQGSEA. This CDR3 has 15 amino acids. DNA of the CDR3: TGCAGCGTCCAAAGACAGGCCGCCACTAACTATGGCTACACCTTC. It codes for CSVQRQAATNYGYTF.

This clonotype has more than one count but fewer than ten. One base away lies a much larger clone, so this may be a sequencing read error. The V call is TRBV20-1, the J call TRBJ2-3; 7 bases fit TRBD2. V was pared by 0 bases and J by 7 bases, with 10 bases of the junction left unmatched. CDR1 and CDR2 from the germline V gene are DFQATT and SNEGSKA (reference sequence). The CDR3 is 15 residues long. CDR3 nucleotides: TGCAGTGCTAGAGATGCTGGGACTAAACGTCATACGCAGTATTTT. Translated, it gives CSARDAGTKRHTQYF.

This clonotype has ten or more counts. The chain has TRBV6-1 and TRBJ1-5; D is possibly TRBD1 (6 bases). Deletions cut 6 bases from V and 7 bases from J, with 16 bases between. Germline V gives CDR1 MNHNS, CDR2 SASEGT. The CDR3 has 14 amino acids. CDR3 sequence (DNA): TGTGCCAGCAGGACGGGACAAAGGAGACAGCCCCAGCATTTT. It is translated as CASRTGQRRQPQHF.

Many counts were recorded for this clonotype. This CDR3 is CASSSDTNTGELFF. CDR3 coding DNA: TGTGCCAGCTCATCGGACACTAACACCGGGGAGCTGTTTTTT. The J gene is TRBJ2-2, the V gene TRBV18, with TRBD1 as a possible D gene (5 bases). With 5 bases removed from V and 2 bases from J, the gap between germline ends came to 9 bases. From germline, CDR1 is KGHSH and CDR2 LQKENI. The CDR3 is 14 residues long.

This clonotype was picked up many times. This chain uses TRBV28 with TRBJ2-7; unclear D gene. CDR1 and CDR2 (germline): MDHEN, SYDVKM. V dropped 7 bases and J dropped 0 bases, with 19 bases sitting between them. This CDR3 region has 16 residues. CDR3 sequence: CASTPLTDGASYEQYF. The CDR3 coding sequence is TGTGCCAGCACCCCGCTGACCGACGGAGCCTCCTACGAGCAGTACTTC.